These 18 T cell receptor beta chains originate from one sample sequenced in a study of T cells in Graves' hyperthyroidism and ophthalmopathy. Authors of the study amplified TCR beta CDR3 regions from RNA transcripts. The study used the HTBI primer set for a first-round RT-PCR of the TCR CDR3. One entry per CDR3 protein, called by TCRdb with MiXCR from the multiplex PCR reads. The table includes 450,000 to 650,000 distinct CDR3 sequences, around 21% detected once. The sequencing input was blood. Every receptor here comes from a man between 18 and 29 years old with Graves' hyperthyroidism.

In the case of this clonotype: Since no conserved phenylalanine or tryptophan closes the CDR3, a read error is the likely cause. The chain recombines TRBV27 with TRBJ2-7; D is unresolved. There are 13 residues in the CDR3. Germline V gene lookup returns CDR1 MNHEY and CDR2 SMNVEV (reference sequence). The V end was cut by 5 bases, the J end by 2 bases, with 10 bases between. The CDR3 sequence is CASSPTPTYEQYY. The CDR3 nucleotides are TGTGCCAGCAGTCCGACTCCGACCTACGAGCAGTACTAC.

The CDR3: CASGQAGSNQPQHF. The CDR3 DNA reads as TGTGCCAGTGGACAGGCGGGAAGCAATCAGCCCCAGCATTTT. This chain joins TRBV7-8 and TRBJ1-5; 7 bases map to TRBD1. The germline gives CDR1 SGHVS, CDR2 FQNEAQ. The CDR3 runs 14 residues. The V segment lost 9 bases and the J segment 1 base; nucleotides outside the gene matches: 6.

The chain recombines TRBV29-1 with TRBJ1-1; 7 bases fit TRBD1. The CDR3 is 12 residues long. With 6 bases clipped from V and 2 bases from J, the junction kept 3 bases outside the gene matches. Germline assignment: CDR1 SQVTM and CDR2 ANQGSEA. The CDR3 DNA is TGCAGCGTGGGACAGCCTAACACTGAAGCTTTCTTT. It encodes CSVGQPNTEAFF.

This clonotype was counted a few times. The V call is TRBV7-9, the J call TRBJ1-1, with TRBD1 identical over 8 bases. Germline CDR1 SEHNR, CDR2 FQNEAQ (reference sequence). The length of the CDR3 is 14 residues. V lost 5 bases and J lost 4; bases outside the gene matches: 6. The DNA of the CDR3 is TGTGCCAGCAGCCAGCTCAGGGGGCGCACTGAAGCTTTCTTT. This encodes CASSQLRGRTEAFF.

The chain couples TRBV27 to TRBJ2-7; D is unclear. The CDR3 has 14 residues. Germline CDR1 reads MNHEY; CDR2 reads SMNVEV (reference sequence). V was trimmed by 8 bases and J by 3 bases, leaving 17 bases between them. The CDR3: CASGEAPVGYEQYF. CDR3 DNA: TGTGCCAGCGGAGAGGCACCTGTCGGCTACGAGCAGTACTTC.

This clonotype has at least ten counts. This chain uses TRBV20-1 with TRBJ1-1; TRBD1 matches 8 bases. The trim removed 6 bases at V and 0 bases at J, leaving 3 bases unmatched. The CDR3 extends over 13 amino acids. Germline lookup yields CDR1 DFQATT and CDR2 SNEGSKA (reference sequence). CDR3 bases: TGCAGTGCAAACAGGGGGATGAACACTGAAGCTTTCTTT. Translating it yields CSANRGMNTEAFF.

This clonotype was counted at least ten times. V and J are TRBV7-9 and TRBJ2-7; D perhaps matches TRBD2 (5 bases). This CDR3 contains 14 residues. The germline V gene has CDR1 SEHNR and CDR2 FQNEAQ (reference sequence). V lost 4 bases, J lost 2 bases, and 12 bases lay in between. CDR3 DNA sequence: TGTGCCAGCAGCTCCCAAGGGAGAACCTACGAGCAGTACTTC. Residues: CASSSQGRTYEQYF.

This clonotype was recorded many times. The V gene is TRBV3-1, the J gene TRBJ1-2; 7 bases map to TRBD1. The V gene's germline CDR1 is LGHDT and CDR2 YNNKEL (reference sequence). This CDR3 contains 13 residues. Losses at the gene ends were 1 base for V and 9 bases for J; bases not matched to a gene: 5. Here the CDR3 DNA reads TGTGCCAGCAGCCAAGCGCAGGGGGGAAGCTACACCTTC. This gives the protein CASSQAQGGSYTF.

The chain carries TRBV6-1 and TRBJ2-5; D tentatively reads TRBD1 or TRBD2 (5 bases each). Per the germline V gene, CDR1 is MNHNS and CDR2 is SASEGT. Between the trimmed V and J ends, which lost 5 bases and 5 bases, there was a span of 9 bases. This CDR3 comprises 12 residues. The CDR3 bases are TGTGCCAGCAGTCGGGACCGGGAGACCCAGTACTTC. Translation: CASSRDRETQYF.

In its sample, this clonotype was seen many times. The rearrangement uses TRBV12-3 or TRBV12-4 and TRBJ1-2; 8 nucleotides line up with TRBD1. The V gene end was trimmed by 3 bases and the J gene end by 8 bases; junction bases not matched to a gene: 5. The CDR3 extends over 13 amino acids. CDR3 loop: CASSFDRGWGYTF. The DNA of the CDR3 is TGTGCCAGCAGTTTCGACAGGGGCTGGGGCTACACCTTC.

The sample holds many counts of this clonotype. J is TRBJ2-7 and V is TRBV4-1; D remains unclear. Germline V lookup: CDR1 MGHRA, CDR2 YSYEKL. The ends were cut back, 4 bases at V and 0 bases at J, with 13 bases in the middle. This CDR3 has 15 amino acids. CDR3 in DNA: TGCGCCAGCAGCCCCGGGCCTCAAAGCTCCTACGAGCAGTACTTC. Translation gives CASSPGPQSSYEQYF.

The rearrangement uses TRBV6-2 or TRBV6-3 and TRBJ2-7, with TRBD1 as a possible D gene (6 bases). This CDR3 has 14 residues. Trimming removed 5 bases from V and 3 bases from J, with 14 bases in between. In germline, CDR1 is MNHEY, CDR2 SVGEGT. CDR3 nucleotide sequence: TGTGCCAGCAGTAACAGGGTGGTGAACTACGAGCAGTACTTC. This translates into CASSNRVVNYEQYF.

The rearrangement uses TRBV28 and TRBJ2-5; no firm D call. Germline CDR1 reads MDHEN; CDR2 reads SYDVKM. V dropped 3 bases and J dropped 5 bases, with 10 bases sitting between them. This CDR3 has 13 residues. The CDR3 here is CASSFGSAETQYF. CDR3 DNA sequence: TGTGCCAGCAGTTTCGGCTCGGCGGAGACCCAGTACTTC.

The rearrangement uses TRBV19 and TRBJ2-2; unclear D gene. Germline V gives CDR1 LNHDA, CDR2 SQIVND (reference sequence). The germline V and J ends were trimmed by 3 bases and 1 base, with 9 bases remaining between them. The CDR3 has 15 amino acids. The CDR3 loop is CASSIPGLNTGELFF. As DNA, the CDR3 is TGTGCCAGTAGTATCCCCGGATTGAACACCGGGGAGCTGTTTTTT. The complete variable domain, with remaining parts taken from reference TRBV19 and TRBJ2-2, reads DGGITQSPKYLFRKEGQNVTLSCEQNLNHDAMYWYRQDPGQGLRLIYYSQIVNDFQKGDIAEGYSVSREKKESFPLTVTSAQKNPTAFYLCASSIPGLNTGELFFGEGSRLTVL.

In its sample, this clonotype was seen many times. The rearrangement uses TRBV20-1 and TRBJ1-1; D gene ambiguous. This CDR3 contains 14 residues. Trimming pared 1 base from V and 0 bases from J, leaving 9 bases between. CDR1 and CDR2 from the germline V gene are DFQATT and SNEGSKA (reference sequence). DNA of the CDR3: TGCAGTGCTAGAGGTGACGCCGTGAACACTGAAGCTTTCTTT. Translation gives CSARGDAVNTEAFF.

Notes on this clonotype: At one boundary the junction diverges from the germline segment, which might be a read error. The chain employs TRBV5-1 and TRBJ2-4, with no clear D. Germline CDR1 reads SGHRS; CDR2 reads YFSETQ. CDR3 length: 14 amino acids. The DNA of the CDR3 is TGCGCCAGCAGCACAACAGTAGCCAAAAACATTAAGTACTTC. This sequence encodes CASSTTVAKNIKYF.

This sequence joins TRBV13 and TRBJ2-7; a weak D match, TRBD2 (6 bases). Trimming cost V 4 bases and J 0 bases, with 19 bases left between them. The CDR3 consists of 17 residues. The germline gives CDR1 PRHDT, CDR2 FYEKMQ (reference sequence). Here the CDR3 reads CASSSIGGTESSYEQYF. CDR3 sequence (DNA): TGTGCCAGCAGCTCCATAGGCGGGACGGAAAGCTCCTACGAGCAGTACTTC. Combining the CDR3 with reference TRBV13 and TRBJ2-7 gives the whole variable domain AAGVIQSPRHLIKEKRETATLKCYPIPRHDTVYWYQQGPGQDPQFLISFYEKMQSDKGSIPDRFSAQQFSDYHSELNMSSLELGDSALYFCASSSIGGTESSYEQYFGPGTRLTVT.

This clonotype was observed a few times. J is TRBJ1-2 and V is TRBV19; D unresolved. V lost 7 bases to trimming and J lost 4 bases, with 16 bases between them. Germline V gives CDR1 LNHDA, CDR2 SQIVND (reference sequence). The CDR3 is 14 residues long. CDR3 nucleotide sequence: TGTGCCAGTACCAATGGACGGACGGTCTATGGCTACACCTTC. This translates into CASTNGRTVYGYTF.